A selection of T cell receptor beta chains follows, all from one sample in a study of blood T cell repertoires in COVID-19. The data were produced by immunoSEQ multiplex PCR, yet TCRdb's version contains in-frame clones alone and is incomplete. The sample lists hundreds of thousands of clones; around nine tenths were seen once. The sequenced sample consisted of PBMCs or T cells enriched from blood (not recorded which). The origin of the receptors is a woman in her fifties or sixties who had recovered from COVID-19. The CDR3 runs from the conserved cysteine through the conserved F or W. Each record gives: clone size, V gene, D gene, J gene, CDR3 protein, CDR3 DNA. D genes are given only for firm matches. Some rows have no size entry. The others give once, few or many, or a class for an expanded clone.

size: -
V: TRBV28
D: -
J: TRBJ1-2
CDR3: CASSFPGVFYGYTF
DNA: TGTGCCAGCAGTTTCCCGGGAGTTTTTTATGGCTACACCTTC

size: -
V: TRBV5-1
D: TRBD2
J: TRBJ2-2
CDR3: CASSLERGLNTGELFF
DNA: TGCGCCAGCAGCTTGGAGCGGGGTCTCAACACCGGGGAGCTGTTTTTT

size: -
V: TRBV27
D: TRBD2
J: TRBJ2-2
CDR3: CASRTSGNTGELFF
DNA: TGTGCCAGCAGGACTAGCGGGAACACCGGGGAGCTGTTTTTT

size: once
V: TRBV7-2
D: TRBD2
J: TRBJ2-5
CDR3: CASRPAGEGTQYF
DNA: TGTGCCAGCAGACCAGCGGGAGAGGGGACCCAGTACTTC

size: once
V: TRBV11-2
D: TRBD1
J: TRBJ1-3
CDR3: CASSFNGQGGAGNTIYF
DNA: TGTGCCAGCAGCTTCAACGGACAGGGAGGGGCTGGAAACACCATATATTTT

size: -
V: TRBV3-1/TRBV3-2
D: TRBD1
J: TRBJ2-7
CDR3: CASRGTGYEQYF
DNA: TGTGCCAGCAGGGGGACAGGCTACGAGCAGTACTTC

size: -
V: TRBV27
D: -
J: TRBJ1-5
CDR3: CAQTLLLTGNLYSNQPQHF
DNA: TGTGCCCAGACCCTACTCCTGACAGGTAACTTATATAGCAATCAGCCCCAGCATTTT

size: -
V: TRBV7-3
D: TRBD1
J: TRBJ2-1
CDR3: CASSLIGQGSANEQFF
DNA: TGTGCCAGCAGCTTGATAGGACAGGGAAGTGCGAATGAGCAGTTCTTC

size: -
V: TRBV7-2
D: -
J: TRBJ2-5
CDR3: CASSLQGMTGETQYF
DNA: TGTGCCAGCAGCTTACAGGGGATGACGGGAGAGACCCAGTACTTC

size: once
V: TRBV2
D: -
J: TRBJ2-3
CDR3: CASNEVSSTDTQYF
DNA: TGTGCCAGCAACGAGGTATCTAGCACAGATACGCAGTATTTT

size: once
V: TRBV19
D: -
J: TRBJ2-3
CDR3: CASSIVTSTDTQYF
DNA: TGTGCCAGTAGTATAGTAACTAGCACAGATACGCAGTATTTT

size: -
V: TRBV3-1/TRBV3-2
D: TRBD2
J: TRBJ2-7
CDR3: CASSPRTSGRPYEQYF
DNA: TGTGCCAGCAGCCCGAGGACTAGCGGAAGACCTTACGAGCAGTACTTC

size: -
V: TRBV24-1
D: -
J: TRBJ2-1
CDR3: CATSRADSYNEQFF
DNA: TGTGCCACCTCGAGAGCGGACTCCTACAATGAGCAGTTCTTC

size: -
V: TRBV27
D: TRBD1
J: TRBJ2-1
CDR3: CASRAGVDRAFYNEQFF
DNA: TGTGCCAGCCGGGCCGGGGTAGACAGGGCGTTTTACAATGAGCAGTTCTTC

size: -
V: TRBV3-1/TRBV3-2
D: TRBD2
J: TRBJ2-5
CDR3: CASSRPGLQETQYF
DNA: TGTGCCAGCAGCCGGCCGGGACTACAAGAGACCCAGTACTTC

size: -
V: TRBV19
D: -
J: TRBJ2-1
CDR3: CASSLLDGRSNNEQFF
DNA: TGTGCCAGTAGTCTCCTTGATGGGAGGTCCAACAATGAGCAGTTCTTC

size: -
V: TRBV6-5
D: TRBD1
J: TRBJ2-2
CDR3: CASRSGQVDTGELFF
DNA: TGTGCCAGCAGGTCGGGACAGGTCGACACCGGGGAGCTGTTTTTT

size: -
V: TRBV6-5
D: TRBD2
J: TRBJ2-1
CDR3: CASSYGPSGLGDEQFF
DNA: TGTGCCAGCAGTTACGGTCCTAGCGGGCTGGGGGATGAGCAGTTCTTC

size: -
V: TRBV11-2
D: TRBD1
J: TRBJ1-3
CDR3: CASRQGFSGNTIYF
DNA: TGTGCCAGCAGACAGGGGTTCTCTGGAAACACCATATATTTT

size: -
V: TRBV10-3
D: -
J: TRBJ2-6
CDR3: CAISPWDIHANVLTF
DNA: TGTGCCATCAGTCCTTGGGACATTCATGCCAACGTCCTGACTTTC

size: -
V: TRBV5-3
D: TRBD1
J: TRBJ2-7
CDR3: CARSPEGASYEQYF
DNA: TGTGCCAGAAGTCCCGAGGGGGCCTCCTACGAGCAGTACTTC

size: -
V: TRBV10-3
D: -
J: TRBJ1-1
CDR3: CAIRGRYTDTEAFF
DNA: TGTGCCATCAGGGGCAGGTATACGGACACTGAAGCTTTCTTT

size: -
V: TRBV7-9
D: -
J: TRBJ2-3
CDR3: CASSLRGRSKASDTQYF
DNA: TGTGCCAGCAGCTTACGAGGGCGCAGCAAGGCCTCAGATACGCAGTATTTT

size: -
V: TRBV5-4
D: -
J: TRBJ1-6
CDR3: CASSVDGGSESPLHF
DNA: TGTGCCAGCAGCGTTGACGGGGGATCTGAGTCACCCCTCCACTTT

size: -
V: TRBV2
D: TRBD2
J: TRBJ2-3
CDR3: CASIPGLAGTDTQYF
DNA: TGTGCCAGCATTCCGGGACTAGCGGGCACAGATACGCAGTATTTT

size: -
V: TRBV19
D: TRBD2
J: TRBJ2-3
CDR3: CASSSDAGADTQYF
DNA: TGTGCCAGTAGCTCCGACGCGGGAGCAGATACGCAGTATTTT

size: -
V: TRBV2
D: TRBD1
J: TRBJ1-2
CDR3: CATSGQGTNYGYTF
DNA: TGTGCCACCTCGGGACAGGGTACTAACTATGGCTACACCTTC

size: -
V: TRBV28
D: TRBD1
J: TRBJ1-6
CDR3: CASTTGANSPLHF
DNA: TGTGCCAGCACGACAGGGGCTAATTCACCCCTCCACTTT

size: -
V: TRBV19
D: -
J: TRBJ2-7
CDR3: CASSIGGRYEQYF
DNA: TGTGCCAGTAGTATTGGCGGGCGCTACGAGCAGTACTTC

size: once
V: TRBV19
D: TRBD1
J: TRBJ1-1
CDR3: CASSNRTGVLNTEAFF
DNA: TGTGCCAGTAGTAATAGGACAGGGGTGTTGAACACTGAAGCTTTCTTT

size: -
V: TRBV29-1
D: TRBD1
J: TRBJ2-5
CDR3: CSVHRDSGETQYF
DNA: TGCAGCGTCCACCGGGACAGTGGGGAGACCCAGTACTTC

size: -
V: TRBV7-2
D: -
J: TRBJ1-5
CDR3: CASSPGQINQPQHF
DNA: TGTGCCAGCAGCCCCGGACAGATCAATCAGCCCCAGCATTTT

size: few
V: TRBV5-4
D: -
J: TRBJ2-3
CDR3: CASSLATGQSTDTQYF
DNA: TGTGCCAGCAGCTTGGCCACAGGGCAAAGCACAGATACGCAGTATTTT

size: -
V: TRBV3-1/TRBV3-2
D: -
J: TRBJ1-2
CDR3: CASSQDLGERGYTF
DNA: TGTGCCAGCAGCCAAGATCTCGGAGAGAGAGGCTACACCTTC

size: many
V: TRBV4-3
D: -
J: TRBJ1-3
CDR3: CASSQDSQGFSGNTIYF
DNA: TGCGCCAGCAGCCAAGATTCTCAGGGGTTCTCAGGAAACACCATATATTTT

size: -
V: TRBV24-1
D: TRBD2
J: TRBJ2-1
CDR3: CATSDSETSGRDEQFF
DNA: TGTGCCACCAGTGATTCGGAGACTAGCGGGAGGGATGAGCAGTTCTTC

size: -
V: TRBV9
D: -
J: TRBJ2-1
CDR3: CASSVGQGDEQFF
DNA: TGTGCCAGCAGCGTAGGGCAGGGCGATGAGCAGTTCTTC

size: -
V: TRBV6-6
D: -
J: TRBJ1-5
CDR3: CASTPMSNQPQHF
DNA: TGTGCCAGCACCCCTATGAGCAATCAGCCCCAGCATTTT

size: -
V: TRBV29-1
D: -
J: TRBJ2-2
CDR3: CSVVIGSSNTGELFF
DNA: TGCAGCGTTGTTATCGGTTCATCGAACACCGGGGAGCTGTTTTTT

size: -
V: TRBV28
D: TRBD1
J: TRBJ1-1
CDR3: CASSTGAVNTEAFF
DNA: TGTGCCAGCAGTACAGGGGCGGTGAACACTGAAGCTTTCTTT

size: -
V: TRBV5-1
D: -
J: TRBJ2-1
CDR3: CASSPENPEQFF
DNA: TGCGCCAGCAGCCCCGAGAATCCGGAGCAGTTCTTC

size: once
V: TRBV29-1
D: -
J: TRBJ2-5
CDR3: CSTAGGGLSVETQYF
DNA: TGCAGCACCGCCGGGGGAGGTTTATCGGTAGAGACCCAGTACTTC

size: few
V: TRBV28
D: TRBD1
J: TRBJ1-4
CDR3: CAGGQGTTNEKLFF
DNA: TGTGCCGGGGGACAGGGCACAACTAATGAAAAACTGTTTTTT

size: -
V: TRBV28
D: -
J: TRBJ2-2
CDR3: CASSLIAANTGELFF
DNA: TGTGCCAGCAGTTTAATAGCGGCCAACACCGGGGAGCTGTTTTTT

size: few
V: TRBV10-2
D: TRBD1
J: TRBJ1-1
CDR3: CASKGQGNTEAFF
DNA: TGCGCCAGCAAAGGACAGGGGAACACTGAAGCTTTCTTT

size: -
V: TRBV27
D: TRBD1
J: TRBJ1-2
CDR3: CASSFLPLTGTGGLGYTF
DNA: TGTGCCAGCAGTTTCCTCCCGCTGACCGGGACAGGGGGCCTAGGCTACACCTTC

size: -
V: TRBV7-9
D: -
J: TRBJ2-1
CDR3: CASSLGTEGSYNEQFF
DNA: TGTGCCAGCAGCTTAGGGACAGAAGGCTCCTACAATGAGCAGTTCTTC

size: -
V: TRBV2
D: -
J: TRBJ1-5
CDR3: CASSWERGDQPQHF
DNA: TGTGCCAGCAGCTGGGAAAGGGGTGATCAGCCCCAGCATTTT

size: -
V: TRBV4-1
D: TRBD1
J: TRBJ2-7
CDR3: CASSQVTGQGAYEQYF
DNA: TGCGCCAGCAGCCAAGTGACGGGACAGGGGGCCTACGAGCAGTACTTC

size: few
V: TRBV5-1
D: -
J: TRBJ2-7
CDR3: CASSLATQGYEQYF
DNA: TGCGCCAGCAGCTTGGCGACCCAGGGATACGAGCAGTACTTC

size: once
V: TRBV9
D: TRBD2
J: TRBJ2-3
CDR3: CASSVDPGGRVTDTQYF
DNA: TGTGCCAGCAGCGTAGACCCTGGCGGGAGGGTGACAGATACGCAGTATTTT

size: -
V: TRBV5-4
D: TRBD1
J: TRBJ1-1
CDR3: CASSKDRGPAEAFF
DNA: TGTGCCAGCAGCAAAGACAGGGGGCCGGCTGAAGCTTTCTTT

size: -
V: TRBV7-3
D: -
J: TRBJ2-3
CDR3: CASSPGQRDTQYF
DNA: TGTGCCAGCAGCCCGGGACAACGAGATACGCAGTATTTT

size: -
V: TRBV27
D: TRBD1
J: TRBJ2-7
CDR3: CASSRTTGAYEQYF
DNA: TGTGCCAGCAGCCGTACGACAGGGGCCTACGAGCAGTACTTC

size: -
V: TRBV27
D: -
J: TRBJ1-5
CDR3: CASSLWGRNQPQHF
DNA: TGTGCCAGCAGTTTATGGGGGCGAAATCAGCCCCAGCATTTT

size: -
V: TRBV3-1/TRBV3-2
D: -
J: TRBJ1-1
CDR3: CASSQSRDTEAFF
DNA: TGTGCCAGCAGCCAGTCCCGAGACACTGAAGCTTTCTTT

size: -
V: TRBV24-1
D: TRBD1
J: TRBJ1-5
CDR3: CATSHGQGYQPQHF
DNA: TGTGCCACCAGTCATGGACAGGGTTATCAGCCCCAGCATTTT

size: -
V: TRBV30
D: -
J: TRBJ1-1
CDR3: CAQAISEQGYRAFF
DNA: TGTGCCCAAGCTATCTCCGAACAGGGATACCGAGCTTTCTTT

size: -
V: TRBV5-4
D: TRBD2
J: TRBJ2-1
CDR3: CASSASRTSGNNEQFF
DNA: TGTGCCAGCAGCGCGTCCAGGACTAGCGGGAACAATGAGCAGTTCTTC

size: -
V: TRBV7-6
D: TRBD1
J: TRBJ2-5
CDR3: CASSLGPTGVETQYF
DNA: TGTGCCAGCAGCTTAGGCCCCACAGGGGTGGAGACCCAGTACTTC